This TCR beta chain appears in the sequencing data of a study of blood T cells in healthy people across ages. Study results and limitations: In long-lived donors, naive CD4+ cell counts and diversity exceeded those of aged donors. No conclusive comparison of naive versus antigen-experienced cells was possible with unsorted PBMCs.

With respect to this clonotype: Its antigen is undetermined.

Donors were systemically healthy Caucasian individuals from Russia aged roughly 6 to 95 years. Germline loops: CDR1 SGHTA, CDR2 FQGNSA. V lost 1 base and J lost 11; bases outside the gene matches: 11. This CDR3 region has 15 residues. It was with a sample-barcoded 5' primer and a J-beta primer mix that a second PCR of roughly 7 to 11 cycles was run. TCRdb used MiXCR to reprocess the 5' RACE reads, holding one entry per CDR3 protein. This table has fewer than 1 million distinct CDR3 sequences, under 45% appearing once. The V and J genes are TRBV7-2 and TRBJ2-5, with 9 bases identical to TRBD2. The specimen was blood. The TCR comes from a man in his sixties in good health. This chain's CDR3 is CASSLGGSGGGEQYF. CDR3 nucleotides: TGTGCCAGCAGCTTAGGAGGTAGCGGGGGTGGTGAGCAGTACTTC.